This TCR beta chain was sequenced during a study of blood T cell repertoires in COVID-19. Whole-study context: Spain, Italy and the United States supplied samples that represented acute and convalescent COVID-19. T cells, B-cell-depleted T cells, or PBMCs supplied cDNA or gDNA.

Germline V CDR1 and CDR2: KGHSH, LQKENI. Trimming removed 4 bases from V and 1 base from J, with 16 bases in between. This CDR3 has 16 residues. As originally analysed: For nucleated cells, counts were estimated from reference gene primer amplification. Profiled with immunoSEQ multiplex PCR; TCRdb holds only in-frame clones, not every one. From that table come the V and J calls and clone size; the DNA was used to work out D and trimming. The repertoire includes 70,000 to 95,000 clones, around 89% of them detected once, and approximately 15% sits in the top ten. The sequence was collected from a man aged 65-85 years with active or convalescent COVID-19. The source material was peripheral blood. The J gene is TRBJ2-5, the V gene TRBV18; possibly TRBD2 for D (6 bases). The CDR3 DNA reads TGTGCCAGCTCACGGACTACCATAGGCGGCCAAGAGACCCAGTACTTC. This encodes CASSRTTIGGQETQYF.